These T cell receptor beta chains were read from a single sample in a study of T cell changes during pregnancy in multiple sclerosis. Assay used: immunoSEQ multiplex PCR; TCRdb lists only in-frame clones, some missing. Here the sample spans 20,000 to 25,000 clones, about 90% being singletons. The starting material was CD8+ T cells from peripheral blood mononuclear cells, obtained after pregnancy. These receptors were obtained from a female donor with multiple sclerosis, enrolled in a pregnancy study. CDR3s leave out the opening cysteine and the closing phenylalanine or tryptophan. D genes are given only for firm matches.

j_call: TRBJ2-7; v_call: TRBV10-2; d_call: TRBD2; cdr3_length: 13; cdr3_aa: ASSEFSGSGYEQY
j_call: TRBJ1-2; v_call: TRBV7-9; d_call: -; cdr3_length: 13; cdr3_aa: ASTLPSGDYYGYT
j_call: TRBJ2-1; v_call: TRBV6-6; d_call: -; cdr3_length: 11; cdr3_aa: ASSPEGFNEQF
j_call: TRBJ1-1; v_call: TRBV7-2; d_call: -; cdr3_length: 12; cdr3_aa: ASSLPGRNTEAF
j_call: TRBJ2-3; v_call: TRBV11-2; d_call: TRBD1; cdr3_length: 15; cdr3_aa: ASSLDWTGMRTDTQY
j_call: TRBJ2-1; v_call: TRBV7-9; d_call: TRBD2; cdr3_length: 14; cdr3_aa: ASSLYGTSGRDEQF
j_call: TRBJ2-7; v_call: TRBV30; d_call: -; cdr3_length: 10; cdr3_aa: AWSVLENLRY
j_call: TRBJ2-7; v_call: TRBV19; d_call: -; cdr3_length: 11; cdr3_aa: ASSTGVSYEQY
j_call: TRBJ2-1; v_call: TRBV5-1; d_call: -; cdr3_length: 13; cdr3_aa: ASSQAGRNYNEQF
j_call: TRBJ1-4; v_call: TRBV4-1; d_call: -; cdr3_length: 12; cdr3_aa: ASSQGPGLEKLF
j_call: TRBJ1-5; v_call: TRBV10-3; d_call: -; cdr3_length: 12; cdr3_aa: AISGQGINQPQH
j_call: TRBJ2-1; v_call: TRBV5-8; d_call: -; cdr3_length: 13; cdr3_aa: ASPLVGGLNNEQF
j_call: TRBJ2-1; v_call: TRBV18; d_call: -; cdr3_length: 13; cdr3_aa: ASSPIRGFGNEQF
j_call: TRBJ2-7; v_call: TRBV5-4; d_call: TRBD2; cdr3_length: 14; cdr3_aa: ASSSKGLAGDYEQY
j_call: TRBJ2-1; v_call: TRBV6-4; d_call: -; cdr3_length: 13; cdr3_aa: ASSQTGFDYNEQF
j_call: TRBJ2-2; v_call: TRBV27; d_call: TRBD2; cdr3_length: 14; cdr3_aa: ASSLSGGGITGELF
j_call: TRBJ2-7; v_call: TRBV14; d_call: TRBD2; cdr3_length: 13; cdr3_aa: ASSPRAGTVGEQY
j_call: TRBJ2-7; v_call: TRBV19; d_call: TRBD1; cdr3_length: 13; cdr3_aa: ASSMGGQGSYEQY
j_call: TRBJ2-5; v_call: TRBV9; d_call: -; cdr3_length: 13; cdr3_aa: ASSVEAGIQETQY
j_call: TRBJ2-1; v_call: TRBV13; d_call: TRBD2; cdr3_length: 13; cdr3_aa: ASSSGRADYNEQF
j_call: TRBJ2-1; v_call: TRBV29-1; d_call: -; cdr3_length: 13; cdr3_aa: SVEGEGFSYNEQF
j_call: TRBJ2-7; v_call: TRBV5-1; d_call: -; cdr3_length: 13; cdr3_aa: ASSFSTLVGNEQY
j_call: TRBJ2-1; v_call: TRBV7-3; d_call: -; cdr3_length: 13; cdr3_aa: ASSFDSSPGNEQF
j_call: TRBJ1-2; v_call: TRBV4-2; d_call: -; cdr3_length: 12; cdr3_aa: ASSQDRADYGYT
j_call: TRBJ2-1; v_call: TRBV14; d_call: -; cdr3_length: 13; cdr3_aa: ASSQIGGGLNEQF
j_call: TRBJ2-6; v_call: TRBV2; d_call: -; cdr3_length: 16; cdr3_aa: ASSEAAGLGAGANVLT
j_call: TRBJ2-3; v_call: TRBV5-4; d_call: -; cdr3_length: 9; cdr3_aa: ASSSQDTQY
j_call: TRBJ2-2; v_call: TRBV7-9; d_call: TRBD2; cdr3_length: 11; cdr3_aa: ASSPRGAGELF
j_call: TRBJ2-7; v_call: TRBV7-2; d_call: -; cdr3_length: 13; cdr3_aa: ASSLVGQGLNEQY
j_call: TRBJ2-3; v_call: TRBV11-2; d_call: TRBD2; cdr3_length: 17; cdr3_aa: ASSFWWTSGRTLTDTQY
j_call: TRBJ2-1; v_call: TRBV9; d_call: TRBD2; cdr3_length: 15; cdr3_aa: ASSVAVGGPLYNEQF
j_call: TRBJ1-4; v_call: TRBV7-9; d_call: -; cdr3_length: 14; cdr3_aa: ASSLKVGAGSEKLF
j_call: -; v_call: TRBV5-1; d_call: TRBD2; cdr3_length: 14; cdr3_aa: ASSLVGLAGTYEQY
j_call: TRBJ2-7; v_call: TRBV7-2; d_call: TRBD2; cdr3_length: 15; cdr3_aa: ASSQKREESWPYEQY
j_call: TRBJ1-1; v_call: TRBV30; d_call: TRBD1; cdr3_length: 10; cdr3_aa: AWSTGTGTAF